One sample yielded the 29 T cell receptor beta chains listed below, sequenced in a study of blood T cell repertoires in COVID-19. Sequencing used immunoSEQ multiplex PCR; TCRdb keeps in-frame clones, though not all of them. This table holds 65,000 or so clones, around 74% found once. The sequenced sample was peripheral blood. The origin of the receptors is a woman in her fifties or sixties with active or convalescent COVID-19.

A note on this clone: With a far larger clone one base away, a read error is the likely cause. Other DNA sequences in the same sample also yield this CDR3. The chain links TRBV27 to TRBJ1-1; a weak D match, TRBD1 (5 bases). The V gene's germline CDR1 is MNHEY and CDR2 SMNVEV (reference sequence). V lost 2 bases and J lost 2, with 6 bases in between. The CDR3 has 13 amino acids. The CDR3 here is CASSLQGNTEAFF. The CDR3 DNA sequence: TGTGCCAGCAGTTTACAGGGTAACACTGAAGCTTTCTTT.

Only one count was recorded for this clone. The chain combines TRBV27 with TRBJ2-7, with 7 bases fitting TRBD1. The V gene end was trimmed by 4 bases and the J gene end by 2 bases; junction bases not matched to a gene: 2. The CDR3 runs 13 residues. CDR1 and CDR2 (germline): MNHEY, SMNVEV (reference sequence). This CDR3 reads CASSWDRAYEQYF. In DNA form, the CDR3 reads TGTGCCAGCAGTTGGGACAGAGCCTACGAGCAGTACTTC.

This chain joins TRBV9 and TRBJ2-1; D possibly corresponds to TRBD1 (5 bases). This CDR3 has 14 residues. Germline CDR1 is SGDLS and CDR2 is YYNGEE. V lost 6 bases, J lost 3 bases, and 13 bases lay in between. In DNA form, the CDR3 reads TGTGCCAGCACCTCAGGGAACGACTACAATGAGCAGTTCTTC. Translating gives CASTSGNDYNEQFF. The full variable domain, in which reference TRBV9 and TRBJ2-1 provide the parts outside the CDR3, is DSGVTQTPKHLITATGQRVTLRCSPRSGDLSVYWYQQSLDQGLQFLIQYYNGEERAKGNILERFSAQQFPDLHSELNLSSLELGDSALYFCASTSGNDYNEQFFGPGTRLTVL.

This clone occurred once. This chain uses TRBV30 with TRBJ1-6; no reliable D call. This CDR3 comprises 13 residues. Germline V CDR1 and CDR2: GTSNPN, SVGIG (reference sequence). Trimming left V 4 bases short and J 7 bases short, with 11 bases between. CDR3 sequence reads: CAWTPVKNSPLHF. CDR3 coding DNA: TGTGCCTGGACACCGGTTAAAAATTCACCCCTCCACTTT.

The V gene is TRBV3-1 (or the pseudogene TRBV3-2), the J gene TRBJ2-1; 9 nucleotides line up with TRBD1. The J segment lost 7 bases and the V segment lost 6 bases, leaving 16 bases of the junction unmatched. The V gene's germline CDR1 is LGHDT and CDR2 YNNKEL (reference sequence). The CDR3 length is 17 residues. The CDR3 spells CASSSKRPGQGWNEQFF. The CDR3 DNA follows: TGTGCCAGCAGTTCGAAACGCCCGGGACAGGGATGGAATGAGCAGTTCTTC.

The rearrangement links TRBV2 to TRBJ1-1, with D unresolved. This CDR3 region has 12 residues. Per the germline V gene, CDR1 is SNHLY and CDR2 is FYNNEI. Trimming left V 5 bases short and J 6 bases short, with 10 bases between. The CDR3 nucleotides read TGTGCCAGCAGTCCCGGGAGAGCTGAAGCTTTCTTT. Amino acid sequence: CASSPGRAEAFF.

The chain carries TRBV7-6 and TRBJ1-4, with a weak D call TRBD1 (5 bases). V was pared by 4 bases and J by 4 bases, with 10 bases between. This CDR3 is 14 amino acids long. Germline lookup yields CDR1 SGHVS and CDR2 FNYEAQ. The CDR3 region has the DNA TGTGCCAGCAGCTCAGGACAAATTAATGAAAAACTGTTTTTT. The encoded protein is CASSSGQINEKLFF.

The V and J genes are TRBV12-3 or TRBV12-4 and TRBJ1-2, with 7 positions matching TRBD1. This CDR3 is 13 amino acids long. With V trimmed by 9 bases and J by 8 bases, 12 bases remained unmatched. This CDR3 reads CASGTGALWGYTF. The CDR3 DNA is TGTGCCAGTGGCACAGGGGCTCTCTGGGGCTACACCTTC.

This rearrangement joins TRBV5-1 to TRBJ2-3; TRBD2 matches 10 bases. J lost 2 bases, V lost 0 bases, and 3 bases had no gene match. Germline-derived CDR1 and CDR2 are SGHRS and YFSETQ. CDR3 length equals 16 residues. DNA for the CDR3: TGCGCCAGCAGCTTGGCTAGCGGGAGACCCACAGATACGCAGTATTTT. Protein product: CASSLASGRPTDTQYF.

This clone appeared a few times. J is TRBJ2-7 and V is TRBV7-9; no clear D gene. CDR3 size: 12 residues. V was trimmed by 1 base and J by 6 bases, leaving 7 bases between them. Germline-derived CDR1 and CDR2 are SEHNR and FQNEAQ (reference sequence). In DNA form, the CDR3 reads TGTGCCAGCAGCTTAGGGGCTCGCGAGCAGTACTTC. Translated, it gives CASSLGAREQYF. Combining the CDR3 with reference TRBV7-9 and TRBJ2-7 gives the whole variable domain DTGVSQNPRHKITKRGQNVTFRCDPISEHNRLYWYRQTLGQGPEFLTYFQNEAQLEKSRLLSDRFSAERPKGSFSTLEIQRTEQGDSAMYLCASSLGAREQYFGPGTRLTVT.

Notes on this clone: The sample carries other DNA sequences with the same CDR3. The chain has TRBV6-5 and TRBJ1-1, with TRBD1 matching 7 bases. Germline CDR1 reads MNHEY; CDR2 reads SVGAGI. After removal of 5 bases from V and 2 bases from J, the junction contained 5 bases not matched to a gene. The CDR3 loop spans 14 amino acids. The CDR3: CASSPDRLNTEAFF. The CDR3 bases are TGTGCCAGCAGTCCGGACAGGTTAAACACTGAAGCTTTCTTT.

DNA of the CDR3: TGTGCCACCAGTGACCGAGGGGGCGGTAGCAATCAGCCCCAGCATTTT. It encodes CATSDRGGGSNQPQHF. The V gene is TRBV24-1, the J gene TRBJ1-5; 7 bases agree with TRBD1. This CDR3 is 16 amino acids long. Looked up from germline, CDR1 is KGHDR and CDR2 is SFDVKD. With 4 bases clipped from V and 0 bases from J, the junction kept 5 bases outside the gene matches.

The V gene is TRBV11-2, the J gene TRBJ1-4; 8 bases align to TRBD1. This CDR3 has 14 amino acids. With V trimmed by 5 bases and J by 8 bases, 7 bases remained unmatched. CDR1 is SGHAT and CDR2 is FQNNGV in the germline V gene. The CDR3 nucleotides are TGTGCCAGCAGCGCAGGGGGCGCGGGGGAAAAACTGTTTTTT. It translates to CASSAGGAGEKLFF. The full variable domain, in which reference TRBV11-2 and TRBJ1-4 provide the parts outside the CDR3, is EAGVAQSPRYKIIEKRQSVAFWCNPISGHATLYWYQQILGQGPKLLIQFQNNGVVDDSQLPKDRFSAERLKGVDSTLKIQPAKLEDSAVYLCASSAGGAGEKLFFGSGTQLSVL.

V and J are TRBV5-6 and TRBJ2-7; 9 bases are shared with TRBD1. The germline V gene encodes CDR1 SGHDT and CDR2 YYEEEE. The V gene end was trimmed by 4 bases and the J gene end by 5 bases; junction bases not matched to a gene: 4. The CDR3 is 13 amino acids. The CDR3 loop is CASSTGTGNEQYF. CDR3 in DNA: TGTGCCAGCAGCACCGGGACAGGGAACGAGCAGTACTTC.

CDR3 in amino acids: CAISVVGGNQPQHF. CDR3 DNA: TGTGCCATCAGTGTAGTGGGAGGCAATCAGCCCCAGCATTTT. The gene calls are TRBV10-3 and TRBJ1-5; D not certain. V lost 4 bases and J lost 2, with 9 bases in between. Per the germline V gene, CDR1 is ENHRY and CDR2 is SYGVKD. The CDR3 is made up of 14 amino acids.

The chain recombines TRBV7-9 with TRBJ1-2; the match to TRBD1 covers 7 bases. With V trimmed by 5 bases and J by 4 bases, 7 bases remained unmatched. Germline lookup yields CDR1 SEHNR and CDR2 FQNEAQ (reference sequence). The CDR3 runs to 14 residues. The DNA of the CDR3 is TGTGCCAGCAGCCCGCGACAGGGCCCCTATGGCTACACCTTC. Its translation: CASSPRQGPYGYTF.

The gene calls are TRBV5-1 and TRBJ2-5; 7 positions match TRBD2. The CDR3 sequence is 14 residues long. V was clipped by 4 bases and J by 5 bases; unmatched bases: 8. CDR1 SGHRS and CDR2 YFSETQ come from the germline V gene. CDR3 nucleotide sequence: TGCGCCAGCAGCACCGGGACTATGAGGGAGACCCAGTACTTC. As protein: CASSTGTMRETQYF.

This clone has only a few counts. The CDR3 coding sequence is TGTGCCTGGCAGACAGGGGGCTCAGGAAACACCATATATTTT. Translated, it gives CAWQTGGSGNTIYF. The rearrangement links TRBV30 to TRBJ1-3; 10 positions agree with TRBD1. CDR1 is GTSNPN, CDR2 SVGIG, per germline (reference sequence). Trimming at V came to 5 bases and at J to 4 bases, leaving 5 bases not matched to a gene. This CDR3 comprises 14 residues.

V usage is TRBV28 and J usage is TRBJ1-6; D is unresolved. Between the trimmed V and J ends, which lost 3 bases and 7 bases, there was a span of 19 bases. The CDR3 length is 17 residues. Germline V gives CDR1 MDHEN, CDR2 SYDVKM. The CDR3 reads CASSFPLGDAGNSPLHF. The CDR3 bases are TGTGCCAGCAGTTTCCCCTTGGGAGACGCGGGGAATTCACCCCTCCACTTT. Combining the CDR3 with reference TRBV28 and TRBJ1-6 gives the whole variable domain DVKVTQSSRYLVKRTGEKVFLECVQDMDHENMFWYRQDPGLGLRLIYFSYDVKMKEKGDIPEGYSVSREKKERFSLILESASTNQTSMYLCASSFPLGDAGNSPLHFGNGTRLTVT.

The chain employs TRBV28 and TRBJ1-1, with 7 bases aligning to TRBD1. The germline V gene has CDR1 MDHEN and CDR2 SYDVKM. This CDR3 has 15 amino acids. J gave up 1 base and V 6 bases, and 8 bases lay outside the gene matches. In DNA form, the CDR3 reads TGTGCCAGCAGGAATACAGGGGCTGGGAACACTGAAGCTTTCTTT. It codes for CASRNTGAGNTEAFF.

This clone was detected only once. V gene TRBV19 combines with J gene TRBJ1-5, with 10 bases lining up with TRBD1. The germline V gene has CDR1 LNHDA and CDR2 SQIVND (reference sequence). With V trimmed by 5 bases and J by 3 bases, 7 bases remained unmatched. CDR3 length: 16 amino acids. CDR3 sequence: CASSPGQGNNNQPQHF. The CDR3 coding sequence is TGTGCCAGTAGTCCGGGACAGGGGAATAACAATCAGCCCCAGCATTTT.

This sequence joins TRBV7-3 and TRBJ1-1; a possible D gene is TRBD1 (5 bases). Germline V gene sequence: CDR1 SGHTA, CDR2 FQGTGA. Deletions cut 2 bases from V and 6 bases from J, with 13 bases between. This CDR3 spans 14 amino acids. The CDR3 spells CASSLRGSSAEAFF. CDR3 nucleotide sequence: TGTGCCAGCAGCTTACGGGGGAGCTCCGCTGAAGCTTTCTTT.

The rearrangement joins TRBV6-5 to TRBJ2-7, with TRBD2 identical over 11 bases. Germline values: CDR1 MNHEY, CDR2 SVGAGI. The CDR3 runs to 13 residues. V shed 10 bases and J 7 bases; nucleotides not matched to a gene: 9. CDR3 in DNA: TGTGCCACCAAGACTAGCGGGACTTTGGAGCAGTACTTC. Translating gives CATKTSGTLEQYF.

This clone was counted a single time. The chain recombines TRBV3-1 (or the pseudogene TRBV3-2) with TRBJ1-1, with D possibly being TRBD1 (6 bases). CDR1 and CDR2 (germline): LGHDT, YNNKEL (reference sequence). The V end lost 7 bases, the J end lost 5 bases, and 14 bases lay between the germline ends. The CDR3 spans 13 residues. This CDR3 is CASTTGGLTEAFF. The CDR3 DNA reads TGTGCCAGCACAACGGGGGGGCTTACTGAAGCTTTCTTT.

The rearrangement uses TRBV4-3 and TRBJ2-1, with 7 bases that match TRBD2. Germline assignment: CDR1 LGHNA and CDR2 YSLEER. The CDR3 loop spans 14 amino acids. V gave up 0 bases and J gave up 7 bases; unmatched junction bases: 3. The CDR3 DNA follows: TGCGCCAGCAGCCAAGATGCGGGGGAAAATGAGCAGTTCTTC. Translating gives CASSQDAGENEQFF.

This chain joins TRBV7-9 and TRBJ1-4, with TRBD1 matching 7 bases. Germline V lookup: CDR1 SEHNR, CDR2 FQNEAQ (reference sequence). J gave up 5 bases and V 6 bases, and 9 bases lay outside the gene matches. The CDR3 consists of 15 residues. The CDR3 is CASSFSWTGNEKLFF. DNA of the CDR3: TGTGCCAGCAGTTTCTCCTGGACAGGAAATGAAAAACTGTTTTTT.

The chain combines TRBV7-3 with TRBJ2-3; no clear D gene. Germline V gives CDR1 SGHTA, CDR2 FQGTGA. V was trimmed by 4 bases and J by 4 bases, leaving 12 bases between them. The CDR3 loop spans 14 amino acids. The CDR3 coding sequence is TGTGCCAGCAGCTCCCCGGGTGTCTCAGATACGCAGTATTTT. Translating it yields CASSSPGVSDTQYF.

This clone was observed at least ten times. The V and J genes are TRBV5-1 and TRBJ2-1; weak D call: TRBD1 (6 bases). From germline, CDR1 is SGHRS and CDR2 YFSETQ. The CDR3 length is 14 residues. V was pared by 3 bases and J by 9 bases, with 16 bases between. CDR3 DNA sequence: TGCGCCAGCAGCTCCCAGTACAGGGAAGGTGAGCAGTTCTTC. It codes for CASSSQYREGEQFF.

The rearrangement uses TRBV7-2 and TRBJ1-1; 9 positions match TRBD1. CDR3 length: 15 amino acids. Germline trimming cut 3 bases from V and 4 bases from J; bases unmatched to any gene: 6. CDR1 is SGHTA, CDR2 FQGNSA, per germline. CDR3 DNA sequence: TGTGCCAGCAGCTTTTCCGGGACAGGGACCACTGAAGCTTTCTTT. Its protein is CASSFSGTGTTEAFF.